These 2 T cell receptor beta chains share one sample of origin, sequenced in a study of graft-versus-host responses after intestinal transplantation (dated by TCRdb to the early 2020s). These TCRs' antigens remain unknown. The library was built by means of the immunoSEQ multiplex PCR assay. In its TCRdb copy, this immuneACCESS table keeps in-frame sequences only and misses some clones. Where compared with another copy, unresolved V genes explain less than half of these, and the others have no known cause. The sample contains tens of thousands of clones, about 95% of them found a single time. Together, the top ten hold around 0.19% of the sample. This sample's time point label indicates: cells obtained before transplantation from donor or recipient. This specimen was unstimulated CD4+ T cells sorted from spleen or lymph node cells, taken before transplant. These receptors originate from a human donor who was the organ donor for an intestinal transplant.

The V and J genes are TRBV14 and TRBJ1-6, with 7 bases aligning to TRBD1. V trimming: 0 bases; J trimming: 6 bases; junction bases outside the gene matches: 5. Per germline, CDR1 SGHDN and CDR2 FVKESK. The CDR3 sequence is 16 residues long. CDR3 DNA sequence: TGTGCCAGCAGCCAAGAACCCGGGACAGCTAATTCACCCCTCCACTTT. Amino acids: CASSQEPGTANSPLHF. The variable domain in full, with the rest retrieved from reference TRBV14 and TRBJ1-6, is EAGVTQFPSHSVIEKGQTVTLRCDPISGHDNLYWYRRVMGKEIKFLLHFVKESKQDESGMPNNRFLAERTGGTYSTLKVQPAELEDSGVYFCASSQEPGTANSPLHFGNGTRLTVT.

The CDR3 DNA sequence: TGTGCCAGCAGCTTCACAGGGCAGGGGAACACTGAAGCTTTCTTT. Amino acids: CASSFTGQGNTEAFF. The chain combines TRBV7-9 with TRBJ1-1; TRBD1 might be the D (6 bases). The length of the CDR3 is 15 residues. V shed 3 bases and J shed 1 base, with 12 bases lying between them. The germline gives CDR1 SEHNR, CDR2 FQNEAQ (reference sequence).